Presented here are 11 T cell receptor beta chains from one specimen sequenced in a study of cytomegalovirus exposure and HLA in healthy donors. Both 60 Vbeta primers and 13 Jbeta primers went into the PCR. The data were produced by immunoSEQ multiplex PCR, yet TCRdb's version contains in-frame clones alone and is incomplete. The sample yields around 93,000 clones, about four fifths seen once. Sequencing was performed on PBMCs. The receptors originated from a man aged 30-40 years in good health and CMV-seropositive.

The chain links TRBV28 to TRBJ2-7; possibly TRBD2 for D (7 bases). Trimming removed 8 bases from V and 4 bases from J, with 15 bases in between. The CDR3 consists of 13 residues. Germline V gives CDR1 MDHEN, CDR2 SYDVKM. This CDR3 is CASSRGRAYEQYF. The CDR3 DNA is TGTGCCAGCTCTAGGGGGAGGGCATACGAGCAGTACTTC.

The chain combines TRBV5-1 with TRBJ2-3; TRBD2 matches 13 bases. The CDR3 is 18 residues long. Germline CDR1 SGHRS, CDR2 YFSETQ. Trimming took 7 bases from V and 1 from J; bases not matched to a gene: 12. This CDR3 reads CASGPGLAGLGRTDTQYF. CDR3 DNA sequence: TGCGCCAGCGGCCCGGGACTAGCGGGACTGGGGCGCACAGATACGCAGTATTTT.

This clone came up once. The V and J genes are TRBV6-5 and TRBJ1-4; TRBD1 might be the D (6 bases). With 5 bases removed from V and 4 bases from J, the gap between germline ends came to 11 bases. Germline V gene data show CDR1 as MNHEY and CDR2 as SVGAGI. The CDR3 sequence is 14 residues long. CDR3 DNA sequence: TGTGCCAGCAGTCCTCAGGGGATTAATGAAAAACTGTTTTTT. As protein: CASSPQGINEKLFF.

The V gene is TRBV4-3, the J gene TRBJ2-1; weak D call: TRBD2 (6 bases). Germline CDR1 LGHNA, CDR2 YSLEER. The CDR3 is 18 residues long. V was trimmed by 3 bases and J by 2 bases, leaving 20 bases between them. CDR3 loop: CASSQSPLVGTPYNEQFF. The DNA of the CDR3 is TGCGCCAGCAGCCAGTCCCCGTTAGTAGGGACTCCCTACAATGAGCAGTTCTTC.

The rearrangement links TRBV4-1 to TRBJ2-7, with a tentative D call TRBD2 (6 bases). Germline V CDR1 and CDR2: MGHRA, YSYEKL. This CDR3 region has 16 residues. V was cut by 0 bases and J by 6 bases, with 18 bases left in between. Here the CDR3 DNA reads TGCGCCAGCAGCCAAGAACCGTCGGGAGTTATCCCCGAGCAGTACTTC. Encoded protein: CASSQEPSGVIPEQYF.

The rearrangement uses TRBV28 and TRBJ2-7; D possibly corresponds to TRBD2 (6 bases). V dropped 5 bases and J dropped 0 bases, with 14 bases sitting between them. CDR1 is MDHEN and CDR2 is SYDVKM in the germline V gene. The CDR3 is 15 residues long. CDR3 DNA sequence: TGTGCCAGCAGTGAAGCGGGTGGCAGCTCCTACGAGCAGTACTTC. It specifies CASSEAGGSSYEQYF.

This clone appeared once. The CDR3 DNA follows: TGTGCCAGCAGTTTAAGGGCATTCCGGGATTCGCCCGATTACGAGCAGTACTTC. Its translation: CASSLRAFRDSPDYEQYF. The J gene is TRBJ2-7, the V gene TRBV27; possible D gene TRBD2, 5 bases. This CDR3 spans 18 amino acids. V was cut by 2 bases and J by 4 bases, with 24 bases left in between. Germline-derived CDR1 and CDR2 are MNHEY and SMNVEV (reference sequence).

The chain has TRBV29-1 and TRBJ2-1, with TRBD2 identical over 11 bases. CDR1 is SQVTM, CDR2 ANQGSEA, per germline. CDR3 length equals 16 residues. J gave up 4 bases and V 3 bases, and 8 bases lay outside the gene matches. CDR3 sequence: CSVDHGLAGLYNEQFF. DNA for the CDR3: TGCAGCGTTGACCACGGACTAGCGGGCCTATACAATGAGCAGTTCTTC.

The chain uses TRBV5-1 and TRBJ2-1, with a tentative D call TRBD2 (7 bases). The CDR3 contains 16 residues. Germline CDR1 and CDR2: SGHRS and YFSETQ. Trimming took 3 bases from V and 2 from J, leaving 15 bases between them. The CDR3 coding sequence is TGCGCCAGCAGCTCGGGGGCGGGAGCTCCCTACAATGAGCAGTTCTTC. Protein: CASSSGAGAPYNEQFF.

This clone was observed a handful of times. V usage is TRBV27 and J usage is TRBJ1-6, with D possibly being TRBD1 (6 bases). V gave up 3 bases and J gave up 9 bases, with 12 bases separating them. This CDR3 has 14 amino acids. Germline V lookup: CDR1 MNHEY, CDR2 SMNVEV (reference sequence). This CDR3 is CASSFGRGSSPLHF. CDR3 nucleotide sequence: TGTGCCAGCAGTTTCGGAAGGGGGTCTTCACCCCTCCACTTT.

The gene calls are TRBV28 and TRBJ2-1; TRBD1 is a possible D gene (6 bases). Germline lookup yields CDR1 MDHEN and CDR2 SYDVKM. Trimming pared 6 bases from V and 0 bases from J, leaving 6 bases between. The CDR3 runs to 13 residues. The CDR3 coding sequence is TGTGCCAGCAGAGGGGGCTCCTACAATGAGCAGTTCTTC. Its translation: CASRGGSYNEQFF.